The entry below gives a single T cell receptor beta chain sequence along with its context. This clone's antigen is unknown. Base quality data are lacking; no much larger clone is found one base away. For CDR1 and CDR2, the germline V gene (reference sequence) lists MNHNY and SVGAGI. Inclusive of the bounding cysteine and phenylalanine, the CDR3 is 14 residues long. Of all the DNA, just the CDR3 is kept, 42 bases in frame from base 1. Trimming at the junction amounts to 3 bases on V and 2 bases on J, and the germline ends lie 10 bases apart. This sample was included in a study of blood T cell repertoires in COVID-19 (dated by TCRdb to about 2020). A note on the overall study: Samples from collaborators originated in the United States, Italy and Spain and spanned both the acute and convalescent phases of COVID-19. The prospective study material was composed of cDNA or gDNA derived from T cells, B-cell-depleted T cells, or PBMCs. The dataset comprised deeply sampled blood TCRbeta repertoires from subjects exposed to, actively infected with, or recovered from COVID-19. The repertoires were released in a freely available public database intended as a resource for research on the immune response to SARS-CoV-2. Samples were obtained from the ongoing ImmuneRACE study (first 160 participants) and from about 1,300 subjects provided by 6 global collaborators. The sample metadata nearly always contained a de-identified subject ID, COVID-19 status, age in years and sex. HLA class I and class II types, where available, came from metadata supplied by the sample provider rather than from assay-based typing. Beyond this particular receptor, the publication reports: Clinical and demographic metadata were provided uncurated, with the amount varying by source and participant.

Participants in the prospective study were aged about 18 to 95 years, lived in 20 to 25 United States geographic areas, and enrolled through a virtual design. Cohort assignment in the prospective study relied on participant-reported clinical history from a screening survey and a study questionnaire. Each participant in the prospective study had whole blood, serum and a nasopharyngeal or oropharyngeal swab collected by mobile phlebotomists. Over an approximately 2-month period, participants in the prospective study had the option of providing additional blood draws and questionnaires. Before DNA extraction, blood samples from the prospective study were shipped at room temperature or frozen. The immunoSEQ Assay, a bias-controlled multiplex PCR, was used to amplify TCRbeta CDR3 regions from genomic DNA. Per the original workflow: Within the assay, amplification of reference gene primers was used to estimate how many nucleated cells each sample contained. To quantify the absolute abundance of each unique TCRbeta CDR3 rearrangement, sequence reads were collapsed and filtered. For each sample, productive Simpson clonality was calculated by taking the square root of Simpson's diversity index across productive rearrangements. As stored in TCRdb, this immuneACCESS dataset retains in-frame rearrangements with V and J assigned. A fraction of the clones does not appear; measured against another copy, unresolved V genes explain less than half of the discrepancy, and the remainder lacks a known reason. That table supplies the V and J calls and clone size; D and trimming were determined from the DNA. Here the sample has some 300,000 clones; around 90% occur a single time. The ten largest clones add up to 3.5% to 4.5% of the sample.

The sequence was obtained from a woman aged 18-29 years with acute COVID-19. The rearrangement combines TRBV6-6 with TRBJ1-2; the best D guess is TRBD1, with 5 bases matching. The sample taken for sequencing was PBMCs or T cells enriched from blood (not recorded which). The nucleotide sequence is TGTGCCAGCAGTTATTCGGGGGGGAACTATGGCTACACCTTC. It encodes CASSYSGGNYGYTF.